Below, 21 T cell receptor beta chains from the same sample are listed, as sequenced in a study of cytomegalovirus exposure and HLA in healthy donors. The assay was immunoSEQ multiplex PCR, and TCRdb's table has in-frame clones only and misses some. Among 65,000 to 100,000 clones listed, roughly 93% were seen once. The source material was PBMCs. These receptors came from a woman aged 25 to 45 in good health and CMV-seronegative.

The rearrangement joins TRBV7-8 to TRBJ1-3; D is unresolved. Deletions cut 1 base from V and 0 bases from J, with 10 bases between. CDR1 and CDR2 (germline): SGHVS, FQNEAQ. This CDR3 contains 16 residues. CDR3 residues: CASSLGRPSSGNTIYF. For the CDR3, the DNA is TGTGCCAGCAGCTTAGGGAGGCCCAGCTCTGGAAACACCATATATTTT.

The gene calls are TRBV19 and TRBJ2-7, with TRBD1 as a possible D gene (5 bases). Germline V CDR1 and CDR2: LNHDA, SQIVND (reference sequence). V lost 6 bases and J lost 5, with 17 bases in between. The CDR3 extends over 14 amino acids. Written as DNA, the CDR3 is TGTGCCAGTAGCAAGGGGCTTAAGCTAAACGAGCAGTACTTC. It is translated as CASSKGLKLNEQYF.

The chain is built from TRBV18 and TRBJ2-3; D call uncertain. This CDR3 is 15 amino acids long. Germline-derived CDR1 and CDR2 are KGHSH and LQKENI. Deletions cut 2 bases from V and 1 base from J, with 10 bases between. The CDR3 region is CASSPFNSGTDTQYF. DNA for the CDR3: TGTGCCAGCTCACCATTTAACTCCGGCACAGATACGCAGTATTTT.

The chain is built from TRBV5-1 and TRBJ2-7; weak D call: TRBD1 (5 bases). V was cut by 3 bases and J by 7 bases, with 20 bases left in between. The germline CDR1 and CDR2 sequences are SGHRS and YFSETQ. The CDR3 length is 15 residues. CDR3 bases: TGCGCCAGCAGCTGGGGCCAGGCCACCCCTCCGGAGCAGTACTTC. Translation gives CASSWGQATPPEQYF.

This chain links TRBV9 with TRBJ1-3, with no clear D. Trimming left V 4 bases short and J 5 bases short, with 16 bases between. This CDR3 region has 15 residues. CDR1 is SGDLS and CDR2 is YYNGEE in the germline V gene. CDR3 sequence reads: CASSPPFLGRNTIYF. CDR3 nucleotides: TGTGCCAGCAGCCCTCCCTTTCTTGGGCGAAACACCATATATTTT.

This CDR3 reads CASSRDSTDTQYF. CDR3 nucleotide sequence: TGTGCCAGCAGTCGGGACTCCACAGATACGCAGTATTTT. The rearrangement uses TRBV6-5 and TRBJ2-3, with D possibly matching TRBD2 (6 bases). CDR3 size: 13 residues. Germline CDR1 is MNHEY and CDR2 is SVGAGI. Trimming took 5 bases from V and 2 from J, leaving 8 bases between them.

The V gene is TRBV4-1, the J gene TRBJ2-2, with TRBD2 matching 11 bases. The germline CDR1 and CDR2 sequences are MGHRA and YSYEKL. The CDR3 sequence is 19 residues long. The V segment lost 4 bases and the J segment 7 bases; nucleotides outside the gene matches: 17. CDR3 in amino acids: CASSRRTSGPFEGHGELFF. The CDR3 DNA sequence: TGCGCCAGCAGCCGAAGGACTAGCGGGCCATTTGAGGGGCACGGGGAGCTGTTTTTT.

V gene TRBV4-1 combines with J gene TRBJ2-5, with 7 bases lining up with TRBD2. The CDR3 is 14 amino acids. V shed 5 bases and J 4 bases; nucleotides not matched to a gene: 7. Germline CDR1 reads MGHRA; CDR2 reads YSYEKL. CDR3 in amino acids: CASSARLAPETQYF. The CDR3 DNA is TGCGCCAGCAGCGCCCGACTAGCACCAGAGACCCAGTACTTC.

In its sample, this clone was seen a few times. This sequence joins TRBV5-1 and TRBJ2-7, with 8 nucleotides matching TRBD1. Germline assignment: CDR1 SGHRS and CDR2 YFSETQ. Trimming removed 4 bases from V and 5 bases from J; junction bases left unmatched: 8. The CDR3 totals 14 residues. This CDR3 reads CASSPQGAAHEQYF. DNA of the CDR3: TGCGCCAGCAGCCCCCAGGGGGCCGCGCACGAGCAGTACTTC.

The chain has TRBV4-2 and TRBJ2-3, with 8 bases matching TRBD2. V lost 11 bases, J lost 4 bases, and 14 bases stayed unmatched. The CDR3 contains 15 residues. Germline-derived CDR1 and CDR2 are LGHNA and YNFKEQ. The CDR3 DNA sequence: TGTGCCGCCGGGCTGGACGGGGGGGCCGCAGATACGCAGTATTTT. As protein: CAAGLDGGAADTQYF.

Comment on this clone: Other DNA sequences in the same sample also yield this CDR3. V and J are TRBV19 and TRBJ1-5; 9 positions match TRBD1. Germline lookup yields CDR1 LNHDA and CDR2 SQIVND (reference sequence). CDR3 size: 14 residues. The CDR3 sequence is CTSGTGLGNQPQHF. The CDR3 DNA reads TGTACCTCCGGGACAGGGTTGGGCAATCAGCCCCAGCATTTT.

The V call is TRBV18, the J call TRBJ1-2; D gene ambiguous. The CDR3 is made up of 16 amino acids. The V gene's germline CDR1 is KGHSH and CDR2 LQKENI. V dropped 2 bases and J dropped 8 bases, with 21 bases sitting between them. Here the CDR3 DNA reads TGTGCCAGCTCACCAGTCGCGCCAGGCAGATTTCGCGGCTACACCTTC. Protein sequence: CASSPVAPGRFRGYTF.

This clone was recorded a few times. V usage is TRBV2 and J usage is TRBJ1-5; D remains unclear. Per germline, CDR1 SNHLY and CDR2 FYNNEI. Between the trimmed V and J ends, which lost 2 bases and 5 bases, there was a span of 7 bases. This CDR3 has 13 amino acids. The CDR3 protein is CASSEFRYQPQHF. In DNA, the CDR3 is TGTGCCAGCAGTGAATTTCGGTATCAGCCCCAGCATTTT.

CDR3: CASKPGGHYGYTF. CDR3 nucleotides: TGTGCCAGCAAACCAGGGGGTCACTATGGCTACACCTTC. The V gene is TRBV28, the J gene TRBJ1-2, with 7 bases that match TRBD1. From germline, CDR1 is MDHEN and CDR2 SYDVKM. After removal of 7 bases from V and 3 bases from J, the junction contained 5 bases not matched to a gene. CDR3 length equals 13 residues.

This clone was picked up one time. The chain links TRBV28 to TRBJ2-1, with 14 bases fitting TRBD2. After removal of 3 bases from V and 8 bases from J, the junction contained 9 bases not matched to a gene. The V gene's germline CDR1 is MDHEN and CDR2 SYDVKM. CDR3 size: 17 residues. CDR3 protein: CASSFLGGLAGADEQFF. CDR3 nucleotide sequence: TGTGCCAGCAGTTTCCTAGGGGGACTAGCGGGAGCCGATGAGCAGTTCTTC. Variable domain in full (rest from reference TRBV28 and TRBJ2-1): DVKVTQSSRYLVKRTGEKVFLECVQDMDHENMFWYRQDPGLGLRLIYFSYDVKMKEKGDIPEGYSVSREKKERFSLILESASTNQTSMYLCASSFLGGLAGADEQFFGPGTRLTVL.

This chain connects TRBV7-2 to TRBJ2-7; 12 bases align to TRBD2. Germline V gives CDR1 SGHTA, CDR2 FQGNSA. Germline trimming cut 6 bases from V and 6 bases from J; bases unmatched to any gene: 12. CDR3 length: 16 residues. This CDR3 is CASSSRSPLAGGEQYF. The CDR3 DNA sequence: TGTGCCAGCAGTTCTAGATCCCCACTAGCGGGGGGCGAGCAGTACTTC.

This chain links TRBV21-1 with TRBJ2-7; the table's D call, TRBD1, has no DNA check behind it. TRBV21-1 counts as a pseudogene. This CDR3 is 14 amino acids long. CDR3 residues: CASSKVQGTDEQYF. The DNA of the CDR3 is TGTGCCAGCAGCAAAGTCCAGGGAACAGACGAGCAGTACTTC.

The CDR3, as DNA: TGTGCCAGCAGCTTAGGACGGGTTTTGGATGAGCAGTTCTTC. Its protein product is CASSLGRVLDEQFF. The chain combines TRBV11-2 with TRBJ2-1; no clear D gene. Trimming removed 1 base at V and 8 bases at J, with 12 bases between. The CDR3 length is 14 residues. Germline V gene lookup returns CDR1 SGHAT and CDR2 FQNNGV.

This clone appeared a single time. This CDR3 is CASSQDTRVYANQPQHF. Here the CDR3 DNA reads TGCGCCAGCAGCCAAGATACCAGGGTGTATGCCAATCAGCCCCAGCATTTT. The chain employs TRBV4-1 and TRBJ1-5; tentatively, D is TRBD1 (5 bases). Trimming removed 0 bases from V and 3 bases from J, with 15 bases in between. CDR3 length: 17 residues. Germline V gives CDR1 MGHRA, CDR2 YSYEKL.

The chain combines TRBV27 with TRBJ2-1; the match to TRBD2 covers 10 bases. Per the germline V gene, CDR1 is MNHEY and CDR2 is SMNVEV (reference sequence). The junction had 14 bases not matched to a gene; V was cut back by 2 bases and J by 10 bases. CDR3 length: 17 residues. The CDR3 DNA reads TGTGCCAGCAGTTTAACCCTCCCTAGCGGGAGTTCGCTGGAGCAGTTCTTC. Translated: CASSLTLPSGSSLEQFF.

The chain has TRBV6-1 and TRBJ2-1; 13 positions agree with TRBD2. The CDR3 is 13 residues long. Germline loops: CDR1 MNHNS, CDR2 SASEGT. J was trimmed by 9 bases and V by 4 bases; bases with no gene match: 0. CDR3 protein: CASSGLAGGEQFF. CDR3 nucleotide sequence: TGTGCCAGCAGTGGACTAGCGGGAGGTGAGCAGTTCTTC.